This T cell receptor beta chain was sequenced during a study of T cell repertoires in cytomegalovirus infection. Study overall: Recently identified HLA-C-restricted CMV epitopes were among the peptides used. Both CMV infection and a matching HLA type were indicated by public TCR beta signatures. Findings and caveats of the study: What dominated the ex vivo response were HLA-C-restricted CMV-specific TCR beta clonotypes. Identification of carriers of CMV plus the relevant HLA was achieved through cumulative public TCR beta family frequency.

This clonotype was detected ten times or more. Its antigen is not identified. This CDR3 is built from 15 residues. V was clipped by 4 bases and J by 3 bases; unmatched bases: 8. The germline CDR1 and CDR2 sequences are SGHTA and FQGNSA. MiXCR, applied by TCRdb to the reads, yields one record per CDR3 protein. The sample yields around 800,000 distinct CDR3 sequences, 32% seen once. The V call is TRBV7-2, the J call TRBJ2-7, with TRBD1 identical over 8 bases. The clonotype originates from a human donor in good health (CMV status not recorded). Some clones in this sample may be carry-over from other donors' samples. The sample was cultured CD8+ T cells from PBMCs, taken from culture after CMV antigen stimulation. CDR3: CASSWGTGSGYEQYF. CDR3 DNA: TGTGCCAGCAGCTGGGGGACAGGCTCAGGCTACGAGCAGTACTTC.